This T cell receptor beta chain was sequenced in a study of CD8+ T cells in alopecia areata. Sample treatment: oral pan-JAK inhibitor, 5-10 mg twice daily. The CDR3 is 15 residues long. Unmatched junction bases numbered 10, after V lost 5 bases and J lost 4 bases. Germline CDR1 SGHTA, CDR2 FQGNSA. In each case, RNA was isolated and then reverse transcribed into cDNA as the sequencing template. Clones were read by immunoSEQ multiplex PCR, and TCRdb kept only the in-frame ones, dropping some. The sample lists about 160,000 clones, less than 70% occurring once. This specimen was CD4+ T cells sorted from blood, taken at week 4, from a patient treated with tofacitinib. The receptor comes from a human donor with alopecia areata. This chain uses TRBV7-2 with TRBJ1-2, with 7 bases that match TRBD1. Written as DNA, the CDR3 is TGTGCCAGCAGCCCGACGACAGGGAAAGCCTATGGCTACACCTTC. It codes for CASSPTTGKAYGYTF.